The 18 T cell receptor beta chains listed next were all sequenced from one sample in a study of regulatory T cells in long-lasting Graves disease (dated by TCRdb to about 2021). The library came from multiplex PCR. This sample was sequenced with an Illumina HiSeq 4000. To build TCR beta libraries, CDR3 regions were amplified by Arm-PCR using iRepertoire HTBI primers. TCRdb reprocessed the public reads (quality trimming at Q25 with fastp, clone calling with MiXCR) and kept in-frame beta chains. Each record represents a unique CDR3 protein, reported with the most common genes and DNA among its rows. The sample has about 330,000 distinct CDR3 sequences on record, 15% to 20% of them singletons. 20% to 25% of the sample lies in the top ten. The time point label of this sample denotes: newly diagnosed GD, antithyroid drugs for less than 3 months. For both TCR sequencing and RNA sequencing, RNA was extracted from PBMCs using TRIzol.

The same specimen was also included in a second study, on T cells in Graves' hyperthyroidism and ophthalmopathy.

The sequencing used peripheral blood mononuclear cells (PBMCs), collected at new diagnosis, from a patient treated with antithyroid drugs. Every receptor here comes from a woman aged 18-30 years with Graves disease. Donor details come from another sample of the same person, matched by shared clones.

Ten or more counts support this clonotype. The chain combines TRBV10-3 with TRBJ1-1; D possibly corresponds to TRBD1 (5 bases). Trimming left V 5 bases short and J 1 base short, with 11 bases between. Looked up from germline, CDR1 is ENHRY and CDR2 is SYGVKD. This CDR3 contains 14 residues. The CDR3 reads CAISTGRENTEAFF. In nucleotides, the CDR3 is TGTGCCATCAGTACGGGACGAGAGAACACTGAAGCTTTCTTT.

This clonotype was recorded at least ten times. V and J are TRBV5-6 and TRBJ1-2, with D uncertain. The CDR3 is 12 residues long. Germline V gene lookup returns CDR1 SGHDT and CDR2 YYEEEE. Trimming removed 3 bases at V and 4 bases at J, with 7 bases between. CDR3 sequence (DNA): TGTGCCAGCAGCTCGGACGGCTATGGCTACACCTTC. Residues: CASSSDGYGYTF. Full variable domain (missing parts from reference TRBV5-6 and TRBJ1-2): DAGVTQSPTHLIKTRGQQVTLRCSPKSGHDTVSWYQQALGQGPQFIFQYYEEEERQRGNFPDRFSGHQFPNYSSELNVNALLLGDSALYLCASSSDGYGYTFGSGTRLTVV.

This clonotype was counted many times. The chain links TRBV20-1 to TRBJ2-1; tentative D call: TRBD2 (6 bases). CDR1 DFQATT and CDR2 SNEGSKA come from the germline V gene (reference sequence). Trimming cost V 0 bases and J 0 bases, with 12 bases left between them. The CDR3 is 16 amino acids. The CDR3 DNA reads TGCAGTGCTAGAGATCGGGACTTGAGCTCCTACAATGAGCAGTTCTTC. Translated, it gives CSARDRDLSSYNEQFF.

This clonotype was seen ten or more times. The chain uses TRBV19 and TRBJ1-1; 7 bases agree with TRBD1. The germline CDR1 and CDR2 sequences are LNHDA and SQIVND (reference sequence). The CDR3 sequence is 13 residues long. The J segment lost 4 bases and the V segment lost 5 bases, leaving 4 bases of the junction unmatched. The CDR3 region has the DNA TGTGCCAGTAGTGACAGGGTTCGCACTGAAGCTTTCTTT. Translation gives CASSDRVRTEAFF.

In its sample, this clonotype was seen many times. The chain couples TRBV20-1 to TRBJ2-1; D may match TRBD1 or TRBD2 (5 bases each). CDR1 is DFQATT, CDR2 SNEGSKA, per germline (reference sequence). V lost 0 bases and J 10 bases, leaving 13 bases between the germline ends. The CDR3 length is 13 residues. In DNA form, the CDR3 reads TGCAGTGCTAGAGATTGGGTGAGGGACGAGCAGTTCTTC. Amino acid sequence: CSARDWVRDEQFF.

In this sample, this clonotype turned up many times. This chain connects TRBV3-1 to TRBJ2-3; D could derive from TRBD1 or TRBD2 (5 bases each). Trimming cost V 0 bases and J 6 bases, with 13 bases left between them. This CDR3 has 15 amino acids. Per germline, CDR1 LGHDT and CDR2 YNNKEL (reference sequence). The CDR3 nucleotides read TGTGCCAGCAGCCAAGATTGGGGGTATAGGGATACGCAGTATTTT. Translating it yields CASSQDWGYRDTQYF.

V gene TRBV6-4 combines with J gene TRBJ1-1; possible D gene TRBD1, 5 bases. V was pared by 8 bases and J by 1 base, with 14 bases between. The CDR3 consists of 14 residues. Germline V gene sequence: CDR1 MRHNA, CDR2 SNTAGT. The CDR3 sequence is CASSRTGENTEAFF. The DNA of the CDR3 is TGTGCCAGCTCCCGAACGGGGGAGAACACTGAAGCTTTCTTT.

This clonotype is a singleton in its sample. An end of the junction differs from the germline gene, which may be a read error. V gene TRBV15 combines with J gene TRBJ1-4; possibly TRBD1 for D (6 bases). Germline CDR1 is LNHNV and CDR2 is YYDKDF (reference sequence). The CDR3 covers 13 residues. CDR3 sequence reads: CAISRSGDEELFF. In DNA form, the CDR3 reads TGTGCCATCAGCCGGTCAGGGGATGAAGAACTGTTTTTT.

This clonotype was seen ten or more times. The chain has TRBV5-1 and TRBJ1-5, with TRBD1 identical over 7 bases. This CDR3 is built from 15 residues. Germline V gives CDR1 SGHRS, CDR2 YFSETQ. With V trimmed by 4 bases and J by 5 bases, 9 bases remained unmatched. This CDR3 is CASSLGGQRDQPQHF. CDR3 in DNA: TGCGCCAGCAGCCTGGGGGGACAGAGGGATCAGCCCCAGCATTTT.

This clonotype was seen at least ten times. The gene calls are TRBV5-1 and TRBJ2-3, with 7 bases matching TRBD2. V gave up 4 bases and J gave up 2 bases; unmatched junction bases: 7. Germline V gives CDR1 SGHRS, CDR2 YFSETQ. The CDR3 covers 15 residues. CDR3 DNA: TGCGCCAGCAGCCCAAGGACTAGTCCCACAGATACGCAGTATTTT. As protein: CASSPRTSPTDTQYF.

The rearrangement uses TRBV6-5 and TRBJ1-4, with 7 bases lining up with TRBD1. The CDR3 runs to 16 residues. The V and J ends lost 2 bases and 4 bases, in that order; junction bases with no gene match: 7. Per the germline V gene, CDR1 is MNHEY and CDR2 is SVGAGI. CDR3 DNA: TGTGCCAGCAGTTACGGGGGGGCAGGGGGTAATGAAAAACTGTTTTTT. It codes for CASSYGGAGGNEKLFF.

This chain uses TRBV5-1 with TRBJ2-1; 12 nucleotides agree with TRBD2. V lost 4 bases, J lost 12 bases, and 17 bases stayed unmatched. The CDR3 is made up of 17 amino acids. Germline-derived CDR1 and CDR2 are SGHRS and YFSETQ. The CDR3 region has the DNA TGCGCCAGCAGCAGCCAAGGGACTAGCGGGTTACTACAGGGGCAGTTCTTC. This translates into CASSSQGTSGLLQGQFF.

The sample holds many counts of this clonotype. The V gene is TRBV20-1, the J gene TRBJ2-7, with 15 bases aligning to TRBD2. Trimming cost V 3 bases and J 3 bases; bases outside gene matches: 6. The germline V gene has CDR1 DFQATT and CDR2 SNEGSKA (reference sequence). This CDR3 spans 16 amino acids. The CDR3 nucleotides are TGCAGTGCTAGGAAGGGACTAGCGGGAGGAGTCTACGAGCAGTACTTC. Translation: CSARKGLAGGVYEQYF.

In its sample, this clonotype was seen many times. The chain is built from TRBV20-1 and TRBJ1-3; D unresolved. Germline loops: CDR1 DFQATT, CDR2 SNEGSKA (reference sequence). CDR3 length: 14 amino acids. Trimming shortened V by 5 bases and J by 2 bases, and 13 bases separated the two germline ends. CDR3 in amino acids: CSARSSTTGNTIYF. Written as DNA, the CDR3 is TGCAGTGCTCGCTCGTCAACTACTGGAAACACCATATATTTT.

This clonotype was seen repeatedly, ten times or more. This sequence joins TRBV2 and TRBJ2-3, with D perhaps matching TRBD1 or TRBD2 (6 bases each). Germline CDR1 reads SNHLY; CDR2 reads FYNNEI. The CDR3 has 15 amino acids. Trimming took 8 bases from V and 0 from J, leaving 15 bases between them. DNA of the CDR3: TGTGCCAGCGGTGGGGGGCTTTCTAGCACAGATACGCAGTATTTT. Protein: CASGGGLSSTDTQYF.

The sample holds many counts of this clonotype. The chain carries TRBV12-3 or TRBV12-4 and TRBJ2-7; D possibly uses TRBD1 or TRBD2 (5 bases each). The germline V and J ends were trimmed by 5 bases and 6 bases, with 11 bases remaining between them. The length of the CDR3 is 12 residues. CDR3 sequence (DNA): TGTGCCAGCAGTGAGGTTGGGGGCGAGCAGTACTTC. It translates to CASSEVGGEQYF.

This sequence joins TRBV7-8 and TRBJ2-5; 12 nucleotides align to TRBD2. Unmatched junction bases numbered 9, after V lost 5 bases and J lost 5 bases. The CDR3 runs to 16 residues. Germline V gives CDR1 SGHVS, CDR2 FQNEAQ. The CDR3 sequence is CASSHLTSGSRETQYF. The CDR3 DNA reads TGTGCCAGCAGCCATTTGACTAGCGGGAGCCGGGAGACCCAGTACTTC.

The chain couples TRBV4-1 to TRBJ1-5, with TRBD1 identical over 8 bases. Germline V CDR1 and CDR2: MGHRA, YSYEKL. This CDR3 spans 16 amino acids. The V gene end was trimmed by 0 bases and the J gene end by 5 bases; junction bases not matched to a gene: 6. CDR3 coding DNA: TGCGCCAGCAGCCAAGATTTGAAACAGGGGGATCAGCCCCAGCATTTT. Translation gives CASSQDLKQGDQPQHF.